This TCR beta chain appears in the sequencing data of a study of breast tumors, draining lymph nodes, adjacent tissues. CDR1 and CDR2 from the germline V gene are DFQATT and SNEGSKA (reference sequence). V was clipped by 1 base and J by 3 bases, with 10 bases between them. The length of the CDR3 is 13 residues. TCRdb re-derived calls from the multiplex PCR reads in MiXCR, one entry per CDR3 protein. The sample yields under 20,000 distinct CDR3 sequences, over 40% seen once. The table lists this clonotype with many counts. Antigen unknown. The study, taken as a whole, reports: The lymph node origin of tumor T cells was framed as consistent with a hypothesis, not demonstrated. Tumors had less TCR diversity than lymph nodes, more than nontumor tissue. The data were judged consistent with most tumor T cells coming from lymph node and expanding in tumor.

The V call is TRBV20-1, the J call TRBJ2-7; D gene unclear. This clonotype was sampled from a female donor with breast cancer. Some clones in this sample may be carry-over from other donors' samples. The sequenced material came from breast tumor tissue. In nucleotides, the CDR3 is TGCAGTGCTAGAGTCGTTTCACACTACGAGCAGTACTTC. As protein: CSARVVSHYEQYF.